The 13 T cell receptor beta chains below all came from one sample that was sequenced in a study of T cells after yellow fever vaccination. TCRdb reanalysed the 5' RACE reads using MiXCR and keeps one entry per CDR3 protein. The data show 500,000 to 650,000 distinct CDR3 sequences, around a sixth seen once. The specimen comprised PBMCs, sampled 5 to 6 days after the first yellow fever vaccination. The source of these receptors is a man between 18 and 35 years old who received the YFV17D yellow fever vaccine.

This clonotype was seen a few times. The genes are TRBV20-1 and TRBJ2-7; 9 bases are a match to TRBD2. The CDR3 totals 13 residues. Germline V gives CDR1 DFQATT, CDR2 SNEGSKA (reference sequence). The V and J ends lost 1 base and 2 bases, in that order; junction bases with no gene match: 0. This CDR3 is CSARGLAAYEQYF. The CDR3 DNA follows: TGCAGTGCTAGAGGACTAGCGGCCTACGAGCAGTACTTC.

This clonotype was observed a few times. The CDR3 sequence is CASSLEPSGTDTQYF. The CDR3 DNA reads as TGTGCCAGCAGCTTAGAACCTAGCGGCACAGATACGCAGTATTTT. V usage is TRBV7-6 and J usage is TRBJ2-3; perhaps TRBD2 as D (6 bases). Germline lookup yields CDR1 SGHVS and CDR2 FNYEAQ. Trimming removed 1 base at V and 1 base at J, with 9 bases between. The CDR3 sequence is 15 residues long.

This clonotype occurred once. V is TRBV5-1 and J is TRBJ2-2; 12 positions agree with TRBD1. The germline V gene encodes CDR1 SGHRS and CDR2 YFSETQ. J was trimmed by 2 bases and V by 1 base; bases with no gene match: 3. The CDR3 totals 17 residues. The CDR3 bases are TGCGCCAGCAGCTTGCAGGGACAGGGGGCTAACACCGGGGAGCTGTTTTTT. Its translation: CASSLQGQGANTGELFF.

In this sample, this clonotype turned up a few times. The chain links TRBV12-3 or TRBV12-4 to TRBJ1-4, with 11 bases that match TRBD1. After removal of 7 bases from V and 8 bases from J, the junction contained 9 bases not matched to a gene. This CDR3 is 15 amino acids long. The chain's CDR3 is CASTSLDRGHEKLFF. CDR3 nucleotide sequence: TGTGCCAGCACTTCTTTGGACAGGGGGCACGAAAAACTGTTTTTT.

This clonotype was seen more than once but under ten times. The chain links TRBV12-3 or TRBV12-4 to TRBJ2-5; 8 bases map to TRBD2. The ends lost 6 bases at V and 3 bases at J; junction bases unmatched: 3. The CDR3 has 13 amino acids. CDR3 residues: CASRLLAEETQYF. The CDR3 DNA reads TGTGCCAGCAGACTACTAGCGGAAGAGACCCAGTACTTC.

The sample holds a few counts of this clonotype. The chain links TRBV14 to TRBJ2-6; D not certain. V lost 0 bases to trimming and J lost 0 bases, with 9 bases between them. Germline V lookup: CDR1 SGHDN, CDR2 FVKESK. CDR3 length: 17 amino acids. The CDR3 nucleotides read TGTGCCAGCAGCCAAGATAGGCGGTTCTCTGGGGCCAACGTCCTGACTTTC. This translates into CASSQDRRFSGANVLTF. The full variable domain, completed using reference TRBV14 and TRBJ2-6, is EAGVTQFPSHSVIEKGQTVTLRCDPISGHDNLYWYRRVMGKEIKFLLHFVKESKQDESGMPNNRFLAERTGGTYSTLKVQPAELEDSGVYFCASSQDRRFSGANVLTFGAGSRLTVL.

The sample holds a few counts of this clonotype. This sequence joins TRBV7-2 and TRBJ2-1, with 10 bases aligning to TRBD2. Germline-derived CDR1 and CDR2 are SGHTA and FQGNSA. The trim removed 1 base at V and 10 bases at J, leaving 7 bases unmatched. The CDR3 has 15 residues. Here the CDR3 reads CASSLESGGAREQFF. CDR3 nucleotide sequence: TGTGCCAGCAGCTTAGAGAGCGGGGGGGCTCGGGAGCAGTTCTTC.

This clonotype has a single count. The junction departs from germline at one end; a sequencing error may be responsible. The gene calls are TRBV3-1 and TRBJ2-5, with 10 bases matching TRBD2. Looked up from germline, CDR1 is LGHDT and CDR2 is YNNKEL (reference sequence). The CDR3 is made up of 14 amino acids. The CDR3 nucleotides read TGTGCCAGCTGCCAGAGGGGACTAGCGACGCTCCAGTACTTC. Translated: CASCQRGLATLQYF.

CDR3 loop: CASSLRDPTNYGYTF. Written as DNA, the CDR3 is TGTGCCAGCAGCTTGCGGGACCCCACTAACTATGGCTACACCTTC. This sequence joins TRBV7-9 and TRBJ1-2; D possibly corresponds to TRBD1 (5 bases). The CDR3 totals 15 residues. The ends were cut back, 3 bases at V and 0 bases at J, with 11 bases in the middle. Germline CDR1 is SEHNR and CDR2 is FQNEAQ (reference sequence).

The genes are TRBV20-1 and TRBJ2-1; perhaps TRBD1 as D (6 bases). Germline-derived CDR1 and CDR2 are DFQATT and SNEGSKA (reference sequence). The CDR3 consists of 14 residues. The CDR3 protein is CSINTGNTYNEQFF. The CDR3 coding sequence is TGCAGCATCAACACAGGGAACACCTACAATGAGCAGTTCTTC.

This clonotype came up many times. The V and J genes are TRBV20-1 and TRBJ2-7; 7 bases line up with TRBD2. This CDR3 contains 11 residues. V shed 4 bases, J shed 5 bases, and the junction held 2 bases outside the gene matches. Germline-derived CDR1 and CDR2 are DFQATT and SNEGSKA (reference sequence). The CDR3: CSAKGGNEQYV. Written as DNA, the CDR3 is TGCAGTGCTAAGGGAGGGAACGAGCAGTACGTC.

This clonotype was counted a few times. The CDR3 loop is CASSPSRQANTGELFF. The CDR3 DNA reads as TGTGCCAGTAGCCCCTCCAGGCAGGCTAACACCGGGGAGCTGTTTTTT. The rearrangement joins TRBV19 to TRBJ2-2; no clear D. V lost 6 bases and J 2 bases, leaving 16 bases between the germline ends. The CDR3 is 16 amino acids. The germline CDR1 and CDR2 sequences are LNHDA and SQIVND (reference sequence). The complete variable domain, with remaining parts taken from reference TRBV19 and TRBJ2-2, reads DGGITQSPKYLFRKEGQNVTLSCEQNLNHDAMYWYRQDPGQGLRLIYYSQIVNDFQKGDIAEGYSVSREKKESFPLTVTSAQKNPTAFYLCASSPSRQANTGELFFGEGSRLTVL.

This clonotype came up a few times. The chain carries TRBV7-2 and TRBJ2-5; 9 bases are a match to TRBD2. Germline lookup yields CDR1 SGHTA and CDR2 FQGNSA. The CDR3 totals 14 residues. The J segment lost 5 bases and the V segment lost 5 bases, leaving 6 bases of the junction unmatched. CDR3 in DNA: TGTGCCAGCAGCCGGGGACTAGCCCTGGAGACCCAGTACTTC. Its protein product is CASSRGLALETQYF.